There are a few counts of the clone carrying this TCR beta chain. Its antigen remains unidentified. This CDR3 comprises 14 residues. Trimming shortened V by 0 bases and J by 6 bases, and 12 bases separated the two germline ends. CDR1 and CDR2 (germline): MNHEY, SVGAGI. The sample originates from a study of T-cell reconstitution after alpha-beta-depleted transplantation in children. Study-level points and caveats: At the one-year point after transplant, T-cell counts and TCRbeta diversity were found to come mostly from T cells that had been newly produced. Approximately two months post-transplant, alpha-beta T cells reportedly originated from several hundred expanded graft clones.

Unique molecular identifiers tagged the TCRbeta library. TCRdb passed the PCR reads through MiXCR, listing each CDR3 protein once. The sample yields hundreds of thousands of distinct CDR3 sequences, about an eighth seen once. The receptor comes from a male patient between 10 and 17 years old who had a stem cell transplant for acute myeloid leukemia, so the T cells may come from the graft donor. This specimen was PBMCs, mostly from graft donor cells, taken 360 days after TCRalphabeta/CD19-depleted stem cell transplant. This chain uses TRBV6-5 with TRBJ2-7, with no clear D. The CDR3 DNA follows: TGTGCCAGCAGTTACTCGAACGGTACGCGCGAGCAGTACTTC. Protein: CASSYSNGTREQYF.